This is a list of T cell receptor beta chains from one sample in a study of shared T cell receptors in the human thymus. The repertoire was sequenced with immunoSEQ multiplex PCR; TCRdb's copy has only in-frame clones and lacks some. The repertoire has hundreds of thousands of clones, roughly 86% of them found once; the top ten carry approximately 0.0097%. The same data also went into a second study, on human thymus T cells.

The specimen was thymocytes. The receptors were gathered from a boy in the first two years of life with a congenital heart defect. Each CDR3 is given with its conserved first and last residue. A D gene is named only where the DNA matches it firmly. Not all rows give a size; the values are once, few, many and, for expanded clones, a class.

cdr3_aa cdr3_nt j_call d_call v_call clone_size
CATSPSGQNSNQPQHF TGTGCCACCAGCCCCTCGGGACAGAATAGCAATCAGCCCCAGCATTTT TRBJ1-5 TRBD1 TRBV15 .
CASSSTGGDFNEQFF TGTGCCAGCAGCTCGACAGGGGGCGATTTCAATGAGCAGTTCTTC TRBJ2-1 TRBD1 TRBV7-2 .
CASSPHPELYEQYF TGTGCCAGCAGCCCTCACCCGGAGTTGTACGAGCAGTACTTC TRBJ2-7 . TRBV9 .
CASSLSRGHSNQPQHF TGTGCCAGCTCCCTATCTAGAGGCCATAGCAATCAGCCCCAGCATTTT TRBJ1-5 . TRBV18 .
CSVVGLASGPADTQYF TGCAGCGTTGTAGGTTTGGCTAGCGGGCCGGCAGATACGCAGTATTTT TRBJ2-3 TRBD2 TRBV29-1 .
CASSSPSSGRASEQYF TGTGCCAGCAGTTCCCCCTCTAGCGGGAGGGCCTCCGAGCAGTACTTC TRBJ2-7 TRBD2 TRBV6-5 .
CASRDTQGAVETQYF TGTGCCAGCAGAGACACACAGGGGGCGGTGGAGACCCAGTACTTC TRBJ2-5 TRBD1 TRBV6-1 .
CASSGSSTDTQYF TGTGCCAGCAGCGGCTCGTCCACAGATACGCAGTATTTT TRBJ2-3 . TRBV11-2 .
CASSVGLAGGQPYNEQFF TGTGCCAGCAGCGTGGGACTAGCGGGGGGGCAACCCTACAATGAGCAGTTCTTC TRBJ2-1 TRBD2 TRBV9 .
CASSLPRDRVGMNTEAFF TGTGCCAGCAGCTTACCCCGGGACAGGGTGGGGATGAACACTGAAGCTTTCTTT TRBJ1-1 TRBD1 TRBV7-8 once
CATSRGTTGTSEKLFF TGTGCCACCAGCAGAGGCACTACCGGGACAAGTGAAAAACTGTTTTTT TRBJ1-4 . TRBV15 .
CASSQDTGGITNEKLFF TGCGCCAGCAGCCAAGATACAGGGGGTATAACTAATGAAAAACTGTTTTTT TRBJ1-4 TRBD1 TRBV4-1 .
CASSDGQGTYGYTF TGCGCCAGCAGTGACGGACAGGGTACCTATGGCTACACCTTC TRBJ1-2 TRBD1 TRBV23-1 once
CASESRGIGTEAFF TGTGCCAGCGAGTCCAGGGGGATAGGGACTGAAGCTTTCTTT TRBJ1-1 TRBD1 TRBV25-1 .
CASSLESQGGSSYNEQFF TGTGCCAGCAGCTTAGAGTCACAGGGTGGAAGCTCCTACAATGAGCAGTTCTTC TRBJ2-1 . TRBV7-6 .
CASSLRAGNTIYF TGTGCCAGCAGTTTGAGGGCCGGAAACACCATATATTTT TRBJ1-3 . TRBV28 few